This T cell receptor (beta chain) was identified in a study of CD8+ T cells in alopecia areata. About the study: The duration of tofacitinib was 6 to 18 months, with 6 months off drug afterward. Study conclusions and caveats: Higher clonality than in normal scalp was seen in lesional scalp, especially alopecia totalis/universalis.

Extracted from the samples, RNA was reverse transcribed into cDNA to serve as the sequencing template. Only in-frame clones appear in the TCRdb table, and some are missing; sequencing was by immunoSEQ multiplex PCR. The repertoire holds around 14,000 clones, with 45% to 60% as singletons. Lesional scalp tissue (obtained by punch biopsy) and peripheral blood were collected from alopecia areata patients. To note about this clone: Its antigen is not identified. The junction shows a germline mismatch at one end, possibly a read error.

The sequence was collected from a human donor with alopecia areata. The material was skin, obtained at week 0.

For the CDR3, the DNA is TGCAGCGCGTTAGGGACAGGGTCCTCCAATGAGCAGTTCTTC. The encoded protein is CSALGTGSSNEQFF. V is TRBV29-1 and J is TRBJ2-1, with 9 nucleotides matching TRBD1. CDR3 length: 14 residues. Germline-derived CDR1 and CDR2 are SQVTM and ANQGSEA.